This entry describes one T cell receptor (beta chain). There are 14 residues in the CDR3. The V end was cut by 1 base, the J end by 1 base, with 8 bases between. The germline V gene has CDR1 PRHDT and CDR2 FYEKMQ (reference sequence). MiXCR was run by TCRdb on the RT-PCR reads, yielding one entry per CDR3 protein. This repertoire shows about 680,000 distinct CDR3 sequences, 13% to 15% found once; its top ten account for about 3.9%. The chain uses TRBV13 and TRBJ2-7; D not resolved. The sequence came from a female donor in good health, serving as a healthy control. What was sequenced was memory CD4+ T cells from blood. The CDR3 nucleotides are TGTGCCAGCAGCTTAGATCCTCGGTCCTACGAGCAGTACTTC. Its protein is CASSLDPRSYEQYF.